Listed below are T cell receptor beta chains from one sample, sequenced in a study of blood T cell repertoires in COVID-19. The method was immunoSEQ multiplex PCR; TCRdb's version includes in-frame clones alone and lacks a portion of them. Here the sample spans 150,000 to 200,000 clones, nearly 90% being singletons. Sequenced: peripheral blood. The receptors were sampled from a man aged 50 to 59 with acute or convalescent COVID-19. The CDR3 runs from the conserved cysteine through the conserved F or W. The order of the fields is CDR3 protein, CDR3 DNA, V gene, J gene, D gene, clone size. The D gene is left open where the match is weak. Clone size is given for some rows only: seen once, a few or many times, or a class if the clone is expanded.

CDR3aa: CASSQDLSGSGTDTQYF
CDR3nt: TGTGCCAGCAGCCAAGATCTGAGCGGGAGTGGGACAGATACGCAGTATTTT
v_gene: TRBV3-1/TRBV3-2
j_gene: TRBJ2-3
d_gene: TRBD2
abundance: NA

CDR3aa: CASSSSLNKNTIYF
CDR3nt: TGTGCCAGCAGCTCCAGTCTTAATAAGAACACCATATATTTT
v_gene: TRBV9
j_gene: TRBJ1-3
d_gene: NA
abundance: NA

CDR3aa: CASSYRGSSPLHF
CDR3nt: TGTGCCAGCAGCTACAGGGGTAGTTCACCCCTCCACTTT
v_gene: TRBV12-3/TRBV12-4
j_gene: TRBJ1-6
d_gene: TRBD1
abundance: NA

CDR3aa: CASSSRPLDSPNEKLFF
CDR3nt: TGTGCCAGCAGCTCCCGGCCCTTGGACAGCCCTAATGAAAAACTGTTTTTT
v_gene: TRBV7-2
j_gene: TRBJ1-4
d_gene: NA
abundance: NA

CDR3aa: CASSLLGSSYNSPLHF
CDR3nt: TGTGCCAGCAGTTTATTAGGGAGCTCCTATAATTCACCCCTCCACTTT
v_gene: TRBV27
j_gene: TRBJ1-6
d_gene: NA
abundance: NA

CDR3aa: CAISDPAFAYYTF
CDR3nt: TGTGCCATCAGTGATCCTGCGTTCGCCTACTACACCTTC
v_gene: TRBV10-3
j_gene: TRBJ1-2
d_gene: NA
abundance: NA

CDR3aa: CASSLVTSGSGGETQYF
CDR3nt: TGTGCCAGCAGCTTAGTTACTAGCGGGAGTGGTGGAGAGACCCAGTACTTC
v_gene: TRBV7-2
j_gene: TRBJ2-5
d_gene: TRBD2
abundance: NA

CDR3aa: CASSTQREGPGEQFF
CDR3nt: TGTGCCAGCAGTACCCAGCGGGAGGGCCCAGGTGAGCAGTTCTTC
v_gene: TRBV6-5
j_gene: TRBJ2-1
d_gene: TRBD2
abundance: NA

CDR3aa: CASSSSGWQASTDTQYF
CDR3nt: TGTGCCAGCAGCTCGAGTGGTTGGCAGGCTAGCACAGATACGCAGTATTTT
v_gene: TRBV13
j_gene: TRBJ2-3
d_gene: NA
abundance: NA

CDR3aa: CASSLGGQGYEKLFF
CDR3nt: TGTGCCAGCAGCTTAGGGGGACAGGGCTATGAAAAACTGTTTTTT
v_gene: TRBV7-9
j_gene: TRBJ1-4
d_gene: TRBD1
abundance: NA

CDR3aa: CSVARGNTEAFF
CDR3nt: TGCAGCGTTGCCCGCGGGAACACTGAAGCTTTCTTT
v_gene: TRBV29-1
j_gene: TRBJ1-1
d_gene: NA
abundance: NA

CDR3aa: CSASGTQKRLAGVYEQYF
CDR3nt: TGCAGTGCAAGTGGGACCCAAAAAAGACTAGCGGGGGTGTACGAGCAGTACTTC
v_gene: TRBV20-1
j_gene: TRBJ2-7
d_gene: TRBD2
abundance: NA

CDR3aa: CASSEWGDYGYTF
CDR3nt: TGTGCCAGCAGTGAATGGGGAGACTATGGCTACACCTTC
v_gene: TRBV2
j_gene: TRBJ1-2
d_gene: NA
abundance: NA

CDR3aa: CASSFAVAGEQFF
CDR3nt: TGTGCCAGCAGCTTCGCCGTAGCGGGGGAGCAGTTCTTC
v_gene: TRBV5-4
j_gene: TRBJ2-1
d_gene: TRBD2
abundance: NA

CDR3aa: CASSLKAGGSTDTQYF
CDR3nt: TGTGCCAGTAGTCTTAAAGCGGGGGGTAGTACAGATACGCAGTATTTT
v_gene: TRBV19
j_gene: TRBJ2-3
d_gene: TRBD2
abundance: NA

CDR3aa: CATSRVGAGLIPEQFF
CDR3nt: TGTGCCACCAGCAGAGTGGGAGCGGGACTGATTCCTGAGCAGTTCTTC
v_gene: TRBV15
j_gene: TRBJ2-1
d_gene: TRBD2
abundance: once

CDR3aa: CASSLGLAGEETQYF
CDR3nt: TGTGCCAGCAGCTTAGGGTTAGCGGGAGAAGAGACCCAGTACTTC
v_gene: TRBV7-8
j_gene: TRBJ2-5
d_gene: TRBD2
abundance: NA

CDR3aa: CASRIAGGSSYNEQFF
CDR3nt: TGTGCCAGTCGGATAGCGGGAGGGAGCTCCTACAATGAGCAGTTCTTC
v_gene: TRBV19
j_gene: TRBJ2-1
d_gene: TRBD2
abundance: NA

CDR3aa: CASIWPTGPDAEAFF
CDR3nt: TGTGCCAGTATTTGGCCGACAGGCCCGGACGCTGAAGCTTTCTTT
v_gene: TRBV19
j_gene: TRBJ1-1
d_gene: NA
abundance: NA

CDR3aa: CASSLGQGSGYTF
CDR3nt: TGTGCCAGCAGTTTAGGACAGGGGTCTGGCTACACCTTC
v_gene: TRBV27
j_gene: TRBJ1-2
d_gene: TRBD1
abundance: NA

CDR3aa: CASSQGQNQPQHF
CDR3nt: TGTGCCAGCAGCCAGGGACAGAATCAGCCCCAGCATTTT
v_gene: TRBV12-3/TRBV12-4
j_gene: TRBJ1-5
d_gene: TRBD1
abundance: NA

CDR3aa: CASSPLKLNSPLHF
CDR3nt: TGTGCCAGCAGTCCATTGAAACTCAATTCACCCCTCCACTTT
v_gene: TRBV28
j_gene: TRBJ1-6
d_gene: NA
abundance: NA

CDR3aa: CASSVGGGNTGELFF
CDR3nt: TGTGCCAGCAGCGTAGGAGGAGGGAACACCGGGGAGCTGTTTTTT
v_gene: TRBV9
j_gene: TRBJ2-2
d_gene: NA
abundance: NA

CDR3aa: CASSSDRVASYTF
CDR3nt: TGTGCCAGCAGCTCGGACAGGGTAGCTAGCTACACCTTC
v_gene: TRBV7-8
j_gene: TRBJ1-2
d_gene: TRBD1
abundance: NA

CDR3aa: CATAAGYNEQFF
CDR3nt: TGTGCCACCGCGGCTGGCTACAATGAGCAGTTCTTC
v_gene: TRBV14
j_gene: TRBJ2-1
d_gene: NA
abundance: NA

CDR3aa: CASRRDRGAYEQYF
CDR3nt: TGCGCCAGCAGAAGGGACAGGGGGGCCTACGAGCAGTACTTC
v_gene: TRBV5-1
j_gene: TRBJ2-7
d_gene: TRBD1
abundance: once

CDR3aa: CASRTGGSTQYF
CDR3nt: TGTGCCAGCAGAACAGGGGGGTCGACCCAGTACTTC
v_gene: TRBV2
j_gene: TRBJ2-5
d_gene: TRBD1
abundance: NA

CDR3aa: CASSYQPPWRGELFF
CDR3nt: TGTGCCAGCAGTTACCAACCTCCTTGGAGAGGGGAGCTGTTTTTT
v_gene: TRBV6-5
j_gene: TRBJ2-2
d_gene: NA
abundance: NA

CDR3aa: CASSTPGLAGTGELFF
CDR3nt: TGCGCCAGCAGCACTCCGGGACTAGCGGGAACCGGGGAGCTGTTTTTT
v_gene: TRBV5-1
j_gene: TRBJ2-2
d_gene: TRBD2
abundance: NA

CDR3aa: CASSYSSGFYGYTF
CDR3nt: TGTGCCAGCAGTTACTCGTCCGGGTTTTATGGCTACACCTTC
v_gene: TRBV6-5
j_gene: TRBJ1-2
d_gene: NA
abundance: NA

CDR3aa: CASSQPLAVSYNEQFF
CDR3nt: TGTGCCAGCAGCCAACCACTAGCTGTCTCCTACAATGAGCAGTTCTTC
v_gene: TRBV3-1/TRBV3-2
j_gene: TRBJ2-1
d_gene: NA
abundance: NA

CDR3aa: CASTNVAGAYNEQFF
CDR3nt: TGTGCCAGTACCAATGTAGCGGGAGCCTACAATGAGCAGTTCTTC
v_gene: TRBV19
j_gene: TRBJ2-1
d_gene: TRBD2
abundance: NA

CDR3aa: CAWSSGGHEQFF
CDR3nt: TGTGCCTGGAGTAGTGGGGGCCATGAGCAGTTCTTC
v_gene: TRBV30
j_gene: TRBJ2-1
d_gene: NA
abundance: NA

CDR3aa: CASSRAGLVYFTQYF
CDR3nt: TGTGCCAGCAGTCGGGCGGGACTAGTTTATTTTACGCAGTATTTT
v_gene: TRBV6-2/TRBV6-3
j_gene: TRBJ2-3
d_gene: TRBD2
abundance: NA

CDR3aa: CASSLGLRNEKLFF
CDR3nt: TGTGCCAGCAGTCTGGGACTTAGAAATGAAAAACTGTTTTTT
v_gene: TRBV28
j_gene: TRBJ1-4
d_gene: NA
abundance: once

CDR3aa: CATALAGGLEQYF
CDR3nt: TGTGCCACCGCACTAGCGGGAGGGCTCGAGCAGTACTTC
v_gene: TRBV7-2
j_gene: TRBJ2-7
d_gene: TRBD2
abundance: NA

CDR3aa: CASSFAKQGRDGYTF
CDR3nt: TGTGCCAGCAGCTTCGCCAAACAGGGCCGCGATGGCTACACCTTC
v_gene: TRBV28
j_gene: TRBJ1-2
d_gene: NA
abundance: NA

CDR3aa: CASSPLIRDRLFF
CDR3nt: TGTGCCAGCAGCCCACTAATCCGGGACAGGTTGTTCTTC
v_gene: TRBV9
j_gene: TRBJ2-1
d_gene: TRBD1
abundance: NA

CDR3aa: CASSAAGDTEAFF
CDR3nt: TGTGCCAGCAGTGCAGCAGGGGACACTGAAGCTTTCTTT
v_gene: TRBV2
j_gene: TRBJ1-1
d_gene: NA
abundance: NA

CDR3aa: CASRTSGVNEQFF
CDR3nt: TGTGCCAGTAGGACTAGCGGGGTGAATGAGCAGTTCTTC
v_gene: TRBV19
j_gene: TRBJ2-1
d_gene: TRBD2
abundance: NA

CDR3aa: CASSILRGSTEAFF
CDR3nt: TGTGCCAGCAGTATCCTCAGGGGGTCCACTGAAGCTTTCTTT
v_gene: TRBV28
j_gene: TRBJ1-1
d_gene: TRBD1
abundance: NA